A single sample is the source of the 2 T cell receptor beta chains below, sequenced in a study of shared clonotypes between healthy human individuals. The assay was immunoSEQ multiplex PCR, and TCRdb's table has in-frame clones only and misses some. The table includes roughly 2 million clones, 85% to 95% detected once. Terminally differentiated effector memory CD45RA+ cells were excluded by CCR7 positive selection of CD45RO-negative cells. Source material: naive CD8+ T cells sorted from blood. The receptors were sampled from a man aged 18-30 years in good health.

This chain joins TRBV6-6 and TRBJ2-3, with 12 bases that match TRBD2. The CDR3 is 16 amino acids. With V trimmed by 6 bases and J by 1 base, 5 bases remained unmatched. Germline V gene data show CDR1 as MNHNY and CDR2 as SVGAGI (reference sequence). The CDR3 loop reads CASSWTSGEGTDTQYF. CDR3 DNA: TGTGCCAGCAGCTGGACTAGCGGGGAGGGCACAGATACGCAGTATTTT.

V and J are TRBV27 and TRBJ2-1; 8 nucleotides line up with TRBD2. This CDR3 has 17 residues. V trimming: 6 bases; J trimming: 2 bases; junction bases outside the gene matches: 12. CDR1 MNHEY and CDR2 SMNVEV come from the germline V gene (reference sequence). CDR3 residues: CASSLFPGTSAYNEQFF. The CDR3 DNA sequence: TGTGCCAGCAGCCTTTTTCCCGGGACTAGTGCCTACAATGAGCAGTTCTTC.